These 24 T cell receptor beta chains came from one sample sequenced in a study of shared clonotypes between healthy human individuals (dated by TCRdb to about 2020). Preparation of the library involved the immunoSEQ multiplex PCR assay. In its TCRdb copy, this immuneACCESS table keeps in-frame sequences only and misses some clones. Where compared with another copy, unresolved V genes explain less than half of these, and the others have no known cause. The sample table contains around 1.5 million clones; only one count was recorded for 95% to 99% of them. Less than 0.55% of the sample goes to the ten largest clones. Sample: naive CD4+ T cells sorted from blood. In the paper's terms, the cell subset or site label means: CD45RA+ positively selected. These receptors were collected from a man in his thirties or forties in good health.

The chain links TRBV11-2 to TRBJ2-7; D may match TRBD1 or TRBD2 (5 bases each). Per the germline V gene, CDR1 is SGHAT and CDR2 is FQNNGV. Trimming cost V 1 base and J 0 bases, with 10 bases left between them. CDR3 length equals 15 residues. DNA for the CDR3: TGTGCCAGCAGCTTAGGAGGGGTTAGCTCCTACGAGCAGTACTTC. Translating gives CASSLGGVSSYEQYF.

As for this clone: The identical CDR3 is also encoded by other nucleotide sequences in the sample. This chain joins TRBV18 and TRBJ2-1; 14 nucleotides line up with TRBD2. The CDR3 loop spans 15 amino acids. After removal of 4 bases from V and 4 bases from J, the junction contained 0 bases not matched to a gene. CDR1 is KGHSH and CDR2 is LQKENI in the germline V gene. CDR3 region: CASSRLAGGYNEQFF. CDR3 sequence (DNA): TGTGCCAGCTCACGACTAGCGGGAGGGTACAATGAGCAGTTCTTC.

The chain recombines TRBV19 with TRBJ2-1; D gene ambiguous. Germline CDR1 LNHDA, CDR2 SQIVND (reference sequence). Trimming cost V 2 bases and J 9 bases, with 14 bases left between them. The CDR3 runs to 14 residues. The CDR3 protein is CASSIQGIEAEQFF. DNA for the CDR3: TGTGCCAGTAGTATACAAGGGATTGAAGCTGAGCAGTTCTTC.

The gene calls are TRBV7-6 and TRBJ2-3; 9 bases match TRBD2. CDR3 length: 14 residues. The trim removed 6 bases at V and 4 bases at J, leaving 5 bases unmatched. Germline V gives CDR1 SGHVS, CDR2 FNYEAQ. CDR3 loop: CASRRSGSSDTQYF. The CDR3 DNA reads as TGTGCCAGCAGACGTAGCGGGAGCTCAGATACGCAGTATTTT.

This sequence joins TRBV28 and TRBJ1-1; a possible D gene is TRBD1 (5 bases). Germline V gene lookup returns CDR1 MDHEN and CDR2 SYDVKM. Trimming left V 6 bases short and J 3 bases short, with 11 bases between. The CDR3 spans 13 residues. CDR3 coding DNA: TGTGCCAGCAGCGCAGGGCTGCACACTGAAGCTTTCTTT. Protein product: CASSAGLHTEAFF.

CDR3 region: CASSEGQGVSGGYTF. The CDR3 DNA reads as TGTGCCAGCAGTGAGGGACAGGGGGTTTCGGGTGGCTACACCTTC. The chain recombines TRBV28 with TRBJ1-2; TRBD1 matches at 11 bases. The CDR3 has 15 amino acids. V lost 5 bases and J lost 7; bases outside the gene matches: 9. The V gene's germline CDR1 is MDHEN and CDR2 SYDVKM.

The CDR3 nucleotides read TGTGCCAGCAGCCAAGAGGGGACTAGCGGGAGGCAGGAGACCCAGTACTTC. This translates into CASSQEGTSGRQETQYF. The chain has TRBV14 and TRBJ2-5; 15 nucleotides match TRBD2. Trimming took 0 bases from V and 5 from J; bases not matched to a gene: 4. Looked up from germline, CDR1 is SGHDN and CDR2 is FVKESK. This CDR3 is built from 17 residues.

The chain recombines TRBV28 with TRBJ1-1; possible D gene TRBD1, 6 bases. Germline loops: CDR1 MDHEN, CDR2 SYDVKM. V lost 8 bases to trimming and J lost 6 bases, with 16 bases between them. The CDR3 spans 13 residues. CDR3 sequence (DNA): TGTGCCAGCCGTGATTGGGGGCCGCCTGAAGCTTTCTTT. This encodes CASRDWGPPEAFF.

The chain carries TRBV7-2 and TRBJ1-2; D is unclear. V was cut by 0 bases and J by 1 base, with 12 bases left in between. The germline CDR1 and CDR2 sequences are SGHTA and FQGNSA. The CDR3 covers 16 residues. CDR3 bases: TGTGCCAGCAGCTTAGCGTCCCCTTTAAATAACTATGGCTACACCTTC. Encoded protein: CASSLASPLNNYGYTF. Using reference TRBV7-2 and TRBJ1-2 for the parts outside the CDR3, the full variable domain is GAGVSQSPSNKVTEKGKDVELRCDPISGHTALYWYRQSLGQGLEFLIYFQGNSAPDKSGLPSDRFSAERTGGSVSTLTIQRTQQEDSAVYLCASSLASPLNNYGYTFGSGTRLTVV.

J is TRBJ2-5 and V is TRBV7-2, with TRBD1 matching over 7 bases. The CDR3 spans 13 residues. The V segment lost 4 bases and the J segment 4 bases; nucleotides outside the gene matches: 3. Germline V CDR1 and CDR2: SGHTA, FQGNSA. The chain's CDR3 is CASSSGQIETQYF. In nucleotides, the CDR3 is TGTGCCAGCAGCTCGGGACAGATAGAGACCCAGTACTTC.

The rearrangement links TRBV27 to TRBJ2-4; TRBD2 agrees at 12 bases. CDR1 is MNHEY, CDR2 SMNVEV, per germline (reference sequence). This CDR3 is built from 18 residues. V shed 0 bases and J 2 bases; nucleotides not matched to a gene: 5. CDR3 sequence (DNA): TGTGCCAGCAGTTTATCCGGAGGACTAGCGGGACCCAAAAACATTCAGTACTTC. This translates into CASSLSGGLAGPKNIQYF.

The V call is TRBV28, the J call TRBJ2-1; D unresolved. The V end lost 5 bases, the J end lost 9 bases, and 11 bases lay between the germline ends. CDR3 length equals 12 residues. Germline CDR1 reads MDHEN; CDR2 reads SYDVKM. The CDR3 DNA reads as TGTGCCAGCAGTCCCCCTATGAGTGAGCAGTTCTTC. Translation: CASSPPMSEQFF.

The rearrangement joins TRBV5-6 to TRBJ2-2; D unclear. The ends were cut back, 0 bases at V and 3 bases at J, with 6 bases in the middle. This CDR3 has 14 residues. The germline gives CDR1 SGHDT, CDR2 YYEEEE. This CDR3 is CASSLAGYTGELFF. In DNA form, the CDR3 reads TGTGCCAGCAGCTTGGCGGGCTACACCGGGGAGCTGTTTTTT.

The CDR3 nucleotides are TGTGCCAGCAGTCCTGTAGCGGTCACCGGGGAGCTGTTTTTT. Translated, it gives CASSPVAVTGELFF. The chain couples TRBV27 to TRBJ2-2, with a possible D match to TRBD2 (6 bases). Germline-derived CDR1 and CDR2 are MNHEY and SMNVEV (reference sequence). Deletions cut 5 bases from V and 4 bases from J, with 11 bases between. The CDR3 runs 14 residues.

The chain joins TRBV5-5 to TRBJ2-3, with 9 positions matching TRBD2. Trimming at V came to 1 base and at J to 1 base, leaving 4 bases not matched to a gene. The CDR3 has 16 amino acids. Per germline, CDR1 SGHKS and CDR2 YYEKEE (reference sequence). CDR3: CASSLSSGSRTDTQYF. The CDR3 DNA sequence: TGTGCCAGCAGCTTGAGTAGCGGGAGCCGCACAGATACGCAGTATTTT.

To note about this clone: The identical CDR3 is also encoded by other nucleotide sequences in the sample. The chain combines TRBV15 with TRBJ1-2, with 9 nucleotides matching TRBD1. The CDR3 contains 14 residues. After removal of 0 bases from V and 4 bases from J, the junction contained 0 bases not matched to a gene. From germline, CDR1 is LNHNV and CDR2 YYDKDF (reference sequence). The CDR3 nucleotides read TGTGCCACCAGCAGAGAGGGACAGGGCTATGGCTACACCTTC. Its translation is CATSREGQGYGYTF.

The chain is built from TRBV9 and TRBJ2-2, with 7 bases identical to TRBD2. The V gene end was trimmed by 2 bases and the J gene end by 2 bases; junction bases not matched to a gene: 6. The CDR3 runs 16 residues. Germline V gene data show CDR1 as SGDLS and CDR2 as YYNGEE. The CDR3 reads CASSVLPSGNTGELFF. DNA of the CDR3: TGTGCCAGCAGCGTTCTCCCTAGCGGAAACACCGGGGAGCTGTTTTTT.

V usage is TRBV7-3 and J usage is TRBJ2-2; a possible D gene is TRBD2 (5 bases). This CDR3 is built from 16 residues. V was trimmed by 4 bases and J by 4 bases, leaving 16 bases between them. Germline V CDR1 and CDR2: SGHTA, FQGTGA. The CDR3 region is CASSSITSAGTGELFF. The DNA of the CDR3 is TGTGCCAGCAGCTCGATTACTAGTGCTGGCACCGGGGAGCTGTTTTTT.

The chain couples TRBV6-6 to TRBJ1-3, with D hard to call. Germline assignment: CDR1 MNHNY and CDR2 SVGAGI (reference sequence). Trimming took off 6 bases at V and 8 bases at J, with 11 bases between the two ends. This CDR3 is built from 12 residues. This CDR3 reads CASSSHLDTIYF. The CDR3 DNA follows: TGTGCCAGCAGCTCACATTTGGACACCATATATTTT.

The V gene is TRBV7-6, the J gene TRBJ2-1; 10 bases are shared with TRBD1. This CDR3 is built from 17 residues. V shed 5 bases, J shed 0 bases, and the junction held 7 bases outside the gene matches. Germline V gives CDR1 SGHVS, CDR2 FNYEAQ. Written as DNA, the CDR3 is TGTGCCAGCAGCAACCTGGACAGGGGGGGCTCCTACAATGAGCAGTTCTTC. This codes for CASSNLDRGGSYNEQFF. The full variable domain, completed using reference TRBV7-6 and TRBJ2-1, is GAGVSQSPRYKVTKRGQDVALRCDPISGHVSLYWYRQALGQGPEFLTYFNYEAQQDKSGLPNDRFSAERPEGSISTLTIQRTEQRDSAMYRCASSNLDRGGSYNEQFFGPGTRLTVL.

Points on this clone: The sample contains more than one DNA sequence encoding this CDR3. The rearrangement joins TRBV5-1 to TRBJ2-7; D is unresolved. V was clipped by 0 bases and J by 0 bases, with 4 bases between them. This CDR3 has 13 residues. Germline V gene lookup returns CDR1 SGHRS and CDR2 YFSETQ. The CDR3 protein is CASSLDRSYEQYF. CDR3 DNA sequence: TGCGCCAGCAGCTTGGATCGCTCCTACGAGCAGTACTTC.

The chain employs TRBV10-3 and TRBJ2-1; D tentatively reads TRBD1 or TRBD2 (5 bases each). This CDR3 contains 18 residues. Trimming left V 2 bases short and J 1 base short, with 18 bases between. Germline assignment: CDR1 ENHRY and CDR2 SYGVKD. The CDR3 nucleotides are TGTGCCATCAGTGAGCCCCGGGGCCAGGGAAGGTCCTACAATGAGCAGTTCTTC. Protein sequence: CAISEPRGQGRSYNEQFF.

This chain uses TRBV28 with TRBJ2-6, with 9 positions matching TRBD1. Germline assignment: CDR1 MDHEN and CDR2 SYDVKM. The CDR3 is 20 residues long. V was pared by 0 bases and J by 0 bases, with 9 bases of the junction left unmatched. This CDR3 reads CASSLWTDRGEVSGANVLTF. DNA for the CDR3: TGTGCCAGCAGTTTATGGACCGACAGGGGGGAGGTCTCTGGGGCCAACGTCCTGACTTTC.

This rearrangement joins TRBV5-1 to TRBJ1-4; D might be TRBD1 (5 bases). Per germline, CDR1 SGHRS and CDR2 YFSETQ. The length of the CDR3 is 15 residues. Trimming removed 5 bases from V and 8 bases from J, with 19 bases in between. CDR3 nucleotides: TGCGCCAGCAGTAATGGGGGAGTCCCCGGGGAAAAACTGTTTTTT. The encoded protein is CASSNGGVPGEKLFF. Variable domain in full (rest from reference TRBV5-1 and TRBJ1-4): KAGVTQTPRYLIKTRGQQVTLSCSPISGHRSVSWYQQTPGQGLQFLFEYFSETQRNKGNFPGRFSGRQFSNSRSEMNVSTLELGDSALYLCASSNGGVPGEKLFFGSGTQLSVL.